These 29 T cell receptor beta chains were sequenced from one sample in a study of T cells in Graves' hyperthyroidism and ophthalmopathy. The investigators amplified TCR beta CDR3 regions from RNA transcripts. Using the HTBI primer set, a first-round RT-PCR was run on the TCR CDR3. TCRdb independently ran MiXCR on the multiplex PCR reads; one entry per CDR3 protein. The table has some 500,000 distinct CDR3 sequences, approximately 15% seen once; the top ten hold 15% to 20%. Sequencing input: blood. These receptors were collected from a woman between 18 and 29 years old with Graves' hyperthyroidism.

This clonotype was counted a few times. The chain carries TRBV5-1 and TRBJ2-3, with 10 bases fitting TRBD2. The CDR3 length is 16 residues. V dropped 1 base and J dropped 5; count of bases not matched to a gene: 7. Germline loops: CDR1 SGHRS, CDR2 YFSETQ. Here the CDR3 reads CASSLLAGEVGDTQYF. The CDR3 DNA follows: TGCGCCAGCAGCTTGCTAGCGGGAGAAGTGGGAGATACGCAGTATTTT.

This chain joins TRBV14 and TRBJ2-1; D unresolved. The CDR3 is 16 amino acids. V dropped 0 bases and J dropped 4 bases, with 13 bases sitting between them. Germline V lookup: CDR1 SGHDN, CDR2 FVKESK. The CDR3 DNA reads TGTGCCAGCAGCCAAGAGCCGCCTTACGCATACAATGAGCAGTTCTTC. Translated: CASSQEPPYAYNEQFF.

The V call is TRBV18, the J call TRBJ2-1; the match to TRBD1 covers 7 bases. Losses at the gene ends were 1 base for V and 4 bases for J; bases not matched to a gene: 4. From germline, CDR1 is KGHSH and CDR2 LQKENI. The length of the CDR3 is 15 residues. This chain's CDR3 is CASSPRAGGYNEQFF. CDR3 nucleotide sequence: TGTGCCAGCTCACCACGGGCAGGGGGATACAATGAGCAGTTCTTC. Combining the CDR3 with reference TRBV18 and TRBJ2-1 gives the whole variable domain NAGVMQNPRHLVRRRGQEARLRCSPMKGHSHVYWYRQLPEEGLKFMVYLQKENIIDESGMPKERFSAEFPKEGPSILRIQQVVRGDSAAYFCASSPRAGGYNEQFFGPGTRLTVL.

This clonotype has at least ten counts. The chain has TRBV7-9 and TRBJ2-2; 10 nucleotides line up with TRBD2. Germline CDR1 SEHNR, CDR2 FQNEAQ (reference sequence). The V segment lost 5 bases and the J segment 9 bases; nucleotides outside the gene matches: 12. This CDR3 region has 16 residues. The CDR3 loop reads CASSDEASGRAWELFF. CDR3 bases: TGTGCCAGCAGCGACGAAGCCAGCGGGAGGGCGTGGGAGCTGTTTTTT.

This clonotype was seen at least ten times. V and J are TRBV6-5 and TRBJ1-2; the match to TRBD1 covers 8 bases. Germline values: CDR1 MNHEY, CDR2 SVGAGI. The CDR3 totals 15 residues. After removal of 0 bases from V and 5 bases from J, the junction contained 5 bases not matched to a gene. The CDR3 spells CASSYSQDREYGYTF. The CDR3 DNA sequence: TGTGCCAGCAGTTACTCCCAGGACAGGGAATATGGCTACACCTTC.

A note on this clonotype: At one of its ends the junction is not consistent with the germline gene, which may arise from a read error. The chain couples TRBV9 to TRBJ2-2; unclear D gene. This CDR3 has 13 amino acids. CDR1 and CDR2 from the germline V gene are SGDLS and YYNGEE. CDR3 in amino acids: CANSPPRTGELFF. CDR3 sequence (DNA): TGTGCCAACAGCCCTCCGAGGACCGGGGAGCTGTTTTTT.

This clonotype has at least ten counts. The V and J genes are TRBV30 and TRBJ2-1; D is unclear. The CDR3 totals 11 residues. Looked up from germline, CDR1 is GTSNPN and CDR2 is SVGIG (reference sequence). Trimming took off 3 bases at V and 7 bases at J, with 7 bases between the two ends. DNA for the CDR3: TGTGCCTGGAGCACCACGAATGAGCAGTTCTTC. As protein: CAWSTTNEQFF. Full variable domain (outside the CDR3, taken from reference TRBV30 and TRBJ2-1): SQTIHQWPATLVQPVGSPLSLECTVEGTSNPNLYWYRQAAGRGLQLLFYSVGIGQISSEVPQNLSASRPQDRQFILSSKKLLLSDSGFYLCAWSTTNEQFFGPGTRLTVL.

This chain links TRBV19 with TRBJ2-7, with unresolved D. CDR1 is LNHDA and CDR2 is SQIVND in the germline V gene (reference sequence). This CDR3 is 14 amino acids long. The germline V and J ends were trimmed by 3 bases and 0 bases, with 9 bases remaining between them. CDR3: CASSITVSSYEQYF. Here the CDR3 DNA reads TGTGCCAGTAGTATCACGGTCAGCTCCTACGAGCAGTACTTC.

V is TRBV25-1 and J is TRBJ1-1; 10 bases are shared with TRBD1. This CDR3 has 15 residues. Trimming at V came to 2 bases and at J to 3 bases, leaving 3 bases not matched to a gene. Germline loops: CDR1 MGHDK, CDR2 SYGVNS. The CDR3 loop is CASSEGQGDDTEAFF. CDR3 DNA sequence: TGTGCCAGCAGTGAAGGACAGGGGGACGACACTGAAGCTTTCTTT. The entire variable domain, with the rest obtained from reference TRBV25-1 and TRBJ1-1, is as follows: EADIYQTPRYLVIGTGKKITLECSQTMGHDKMYWYQQDPGMELHLIHYSYGVNSTEKGDLSSESTVSRIRTEHFPLTLESARPSHTSQYLCASSEGQGDDTEAFFGQGTRLTVV.

Notes on this clonotype: One base away lies a much larger clone, so this may be a sequencing read error. The chain has TRBV6-1 and TRBJ2-1; D may match TRBD1 or TRBD2 (6 bases each). The CDR3 is 17 amino acids. CDR1 MNHNS and CDR2 SASEGT come from the germline V gene. The CDR3, as DNA: TGTGCCAGCATTGAACGCCTAGGGGGAGGTCGGTACAATGAGCAGTTCTTC. Its protein is CASIERLGGGRYNEQFF.

In its sample, this clonotype was seen many times. The chain combines TRBV11-2 with TRBJ1-4; 7 bases line up with TRBD1. Germline V gene sequence: CDR1 SGHAT, CDR2 FQNNGV. This CDR3 region has 16 residues. Losses at the gene ends were 1 base for V and 8 bases for J; bases not matched to a gene: 10. This chain's CDR3 is CASSLVSGQGEEKLFF. DNA for the CDR3: TGTGCCAGCAGCTTAGTTTCGGGGCAGGGGGAAGAAAAACTGTTTTTT.

This clonotype was observed many times. The chain employs TRBV12-3 or TRBV12-4 and TRBJ1-5; 7 bases fit TRBD1. The J segment lost 6 bases and the V segment lost 1 base, leaving 6 bases of the junction unmatched. This CDR3 contains 15 residues. The CDR3, as DNA: TGTGCCAGCAGTTTAGGGACAGGTATAGGTCAGCCCCAGCATTTT. Protein product: CASSLGTGIGQPQHF.

The chain carries TRBV6-1 and TRBJ1-4; possibly TRBD1 for D (5 bases). CDR1 and CDR2 (germline): MNHNS, SASEGT. The V end was cut by 7 bases, the J end by 8 bases, with 23 bases between. CDR3 length equals 16 residues. For the CDR3, the DNA is TGTGCCAGCATGGGACTCCCAGGGTCGGGGGAAGAAAAACTGTTTTTT. This gives the protein CASMGLPGSGEEKLFF.

This clonotype appeared many times. The chain carries TRBV13 and TRBJ2-2; D possibly uses TRBD1 or TRBD2 (5 bases each). Looked up from germline, CDR1 is PRHDT and CDR2 is FYEKMQ (reference sequence). The CDR3 covers 16 residues. The ends were cut back, 3 bases at V and 6 bases at J, with 17 bases in the middle. CDR3 sequence: CASSFARGAKAGELFF. CDR3 sequence (DNA): TGTGCCAGCAGCTTTGCCCGGGGCGCGAAAGCCGGGGAGCTGTTTTTT. Full variable domain (outside the CDR3, taken from reference TRBV13 and TRBJ2-2): AAGVIQSPRHLIKEKRETATLKCYPIPRHDTVYWYQQGPGQDPQFLISFYEKMQSDKGSIPDRFSAQQFSDYHSELNMSSLELGDSALYFCASSFARGAKAGELFFGEGSRLTVL.

In its sample, this clonotype was seen many times. The chain employs TRBV24-1 and TRBJ1-1; 7 nucleotides line up with TRBD1. The CDR3 consists of 15 residues. Per germline, CDR1 KGHDR and CDR2 SFDVKD. Losses at the gene ends were 9 bases for V and 1 base for J; bases not matched to a gene: 10. CDR3 region: CATRQGKVKNTEAFF. As DNA, the CDR3 is TGTGCCACCCGACAGGGTAAGGTGAAGAACACTGAAGCTTTCTTT.

In this sample, this clonotype turned up a few times. The chain carries TRBV6-2 or TRBV6-3 and TRBJ2-1; 8 bases agree with TRBD2. V gave up 5 bases and J gave up 5 bases; unmatched junction bases: 8. CDR1 MNHEY and CDR2 SVGEGT come from the germline V gene. The CDR3 covers 15 residues. The CDR3, as DNA: TGTGCCAGCAGTCGGTTTGGCGGGAGGAACAATGAGCAGTTCTTC. Translated, it gives CASSRFGGRNNEQFF.

The genes are TRBV11-2 and TRBJ2-7; 13 nucleotides line up with TRBD2. Germline-derived CDR1 and CDR2 are SGHAT and FQNNGV. V gave up 0 bases and J gave up 4 bases; unmatched junction bases: 9. The length of the CDR3 is 18 residues. The CDR3 DNA is TGTGCCAGCAGCTTAGAGTGGACTAGCGGGAGAAGAGGGTACGAGCAGTACTTC. Amino acid sequence: CASSLEWTSGRRGYEQYF.

This clonotype was seen repeatedly, ten times or more. The chain links TRBV29-1 to TRBJ2-7; D gene ambiguous. The V and J ends lost 7 bases and 5 bases respectively, with 12 bases between them. The CDR3 length is 11 residues. Germline assignment: CDR1 SQVTM and CDR2 ANQGSEA. The CDR3 reads CSATLLDEQYF. As DNA, the CDR3 is TGCAGCGCCACGCTTCTCGACGAGCAGTACTTC.

This clonotype was recorded a few times. The chain joins TRBV3-1 to TRBJ1-5; the D gene is possibly TRBD1 (5 bases). CDR1 is LGHDT, CDR2 YNNKEL, per germline (reference sequence). Trimming removed 2 bases from V and 2 bases from J, with 7 bases in between. The CDR3 sequence is 14 residues long. DNA of the CDR3: TGTGCCAGCAGCCAAAGGGGTCGCAATCAGCCCCAGCATTTT. Translation gives CASSQRGRNQPQHF. Supplemented by reference TRBV3-1 and TRBJ1-5, the full variable domain reads DTAVSQTPKYLVTQMGNDKSIKCEQNLGHDTMYWYKQDSKKFLKIMFSYNNKELIINETVPNRFSPKSPDKAHLNLHINSLELGDSAVYFCASSQRGRNQPQHFGDGTRLSIL.

This clonotype was picked up many times. The rearrangement joins TRBV20-1 to TRBJ2-3, with D hard to call. V lost 4 bases to trimming and J lost 0 bases, with 23 bases between them. Germline assignment: CDR1 DFQATT and CDR2 SNEGSKA (reference sequence). The CDR3 sequence is 18 residues long. Here the CDR3 DNA reads TGCAGTGCTATATCGGCGAAGGGCCGATCCAGAAGCACAGATACGCAGTATTTT. It is translated as CSAISAKGRSRSTDTQYF.

This chain joins TRBV19 and TRBJ1-5; D is unresolved. The length of the CDR3 is 14 residues. Trimming shortened V by 0 bases and J by 3 bases, and 6 bases separated the two germline ends. Germline V gene sequence: CDR1 LNHDA, CDR2 SQIVND (reference sequence). The CDR3 loop reads CASSIEGFNQPQHF. CDR3 coding DNA: TGTGCCAGTAGTATAGAGGGTTTCAATCAGCCCCAGCATTTT.

A note on this clonotype: Being one base from a much bigger clone, this may be a read error. Since no conserved phenylalanine or tryptophan closes the CDR3, a read error is the likely cause. The rearrangement uses TRBV11-3 and TRBJ2-1; D is unclear. Germline loops: CDR1 SGHNT, CDR2 YENEEA. Trimming pared 1 base from V and 4 bases from J, leaving 20 bases between. The CDR3 sequence is 18 residues long. The CDR3 is CASSLAPLGRREYNEQFL. The CDR3 nucleotides are TGTGCCAGCAGCTTAGCCCCACTCGGCCGGAGAGAATACAATGAGCAGTTCCTC.

This clonotype occurred many times. The rearrangement joins TRBV4-1 to TRBJ2-5, with D tentatively TRBD1 (5 bases). The ends were cut back, 0 bases at V and 5 bases at J, with 13 bases in the middle. Germline CDR1 MGHRA, CDR2 YSYEKL. The CDR3 contains 15 residues. CDR3 region: CASSQDLRGLETQYF. CDR3 DNA sequence: TGCGCCAGCAGCCAAGATCTAAGGGGATTGGAGACCCAGTACTTC.

This clonotype has at least ten counts. The V call is TRBV11-2, the J call TRBJ2-5; D might be TRBD1 or TRBD2, each matching 5 bases. Germline CDR1 and CDR2: SGHAT and FQNNGV. V was trimmed by 3 bases and J by 5 bases, leaving 19 bases between them. This CDR3 is 16 amino acids long. CDR3 protein: CASSFQLNRDGETQYF. DNA for the CDR3: TGTGCCAGCAGCTTCCAGCTTAACCGGGACGGCGAGACCCAGTACTTC.

This clonotype was recorded at least ten times. This chain joins TRBV11-2 and TRBJ2-7, with 9 bases fitting TRBD1. The ends lost 5 bases at V and 3 bases at J; junction bases unmatched: 8. This CDR3 is built from 15 residues. Germline CDR1 is SGHAT and CDR2 is FQNNGV. The CDR3 region is CASSPRAGQGYEQYF. CDR3 sequence (DNA): TGTGCCAGCAGCCCCCGAGCGGGACAGGGCTACGAGCAGTACTTC.

In its sample, this clonotype was seen many times. The chain recombines TRBV27 with TRBJ2-7; 12 bases map to TRBD2. J was trimmed by 4 bases and V by 8 bases; bases with no gene match: 9. The CDR3 covers 15 residues. CDR1 and CDR2 from the germline V gene are MNHEY and SMNVEV (reference sequence). CDR3 DNA sequence: TGTGCCAGCTCCCGACTAGCGGGAGTGGGATACGAGCAGTACTTC. This sequence encodes CASSRLAGVGYEQYF.

This clonotype was seen ten or more times. The rearrangement joins TRBV2 to TRBJ2-3; 10 positions agree with TRBD2. The trim removed 6 bases at V and 2 bases at J, leaving 5 bases unmatched. The germline V gene encodes CDR1 SNHLY and CDR2 FYNNEI. The CDR3 totals 15 residues. CDR3 nucleotide sequence: TGTGCCAGCAGGCGACTAGCGGGTATCACAGATACGCAGTATTTT. Its protein is CASRRLAGITDTQYF.

This clonotype was counted many times. The rearrangement links TRBV7-2 to TRBJ2-3; TRBD2 agrees at 7 bases. Germline V gene data show CDR1 as SGHTA and CDR2 as FQGNSA. The CDR3 sequence is 19 residues long. With 2 bases clipped from V and 4 bases from J, the junction kept 18 bases outside the gene matches. CDR3 DNA sequence: TGTGCCAGCAGCTTATGGGCGGGAGTTATGAGGGAGGTTCCAGATACGCAGTATTTT. It encodes CASSLWAGVMREVPDTQYF. Combining the CDR3 with reference TRBV7-2 and TRBJ2-3 gives the whole variable domain GAGVSQSPSNKVTEKGKDVELRCDPISGHTALYWYRQSLGQGLEFLIYFQGNSAPDKSGLPSDRFSAERTGGSVSTLTIQRTQQEDSAVYLCASSLWAGVMREVPDTQYFGPGTRLTVL.

The chain uses TRBV18 and TRBJ1-3; unclear D gene. Germline CDR1 reads KGHSH; CDR2 reads LQKENI. The CDR3 totals 16 residues. Trimming took off 0 bases at V and 4 bases at J, with 13 bases between the two ends. CDR3: CASSPPGLEAGNTIYF. The CDR3 region has the DNA TGTGCCAGCTCACCACCGGGTCTGGAGGCGGGAAACACCATATATTTT.